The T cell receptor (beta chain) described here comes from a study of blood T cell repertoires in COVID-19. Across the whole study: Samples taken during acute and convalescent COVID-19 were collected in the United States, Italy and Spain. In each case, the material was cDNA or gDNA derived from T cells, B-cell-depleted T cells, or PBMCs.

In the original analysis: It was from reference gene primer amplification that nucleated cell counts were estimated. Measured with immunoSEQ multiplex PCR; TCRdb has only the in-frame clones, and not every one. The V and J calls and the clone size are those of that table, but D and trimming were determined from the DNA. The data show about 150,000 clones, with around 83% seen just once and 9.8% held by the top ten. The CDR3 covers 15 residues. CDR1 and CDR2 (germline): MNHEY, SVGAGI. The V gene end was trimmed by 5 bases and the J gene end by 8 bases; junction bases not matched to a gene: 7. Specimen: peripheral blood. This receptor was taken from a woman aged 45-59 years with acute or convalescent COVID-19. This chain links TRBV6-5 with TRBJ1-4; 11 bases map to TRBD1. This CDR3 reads CASSTLGQGVEKLFF. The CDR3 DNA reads TGTGCCAGCAGTACCTTGGGACAGGGGGTCGAAAAACTGTTTTTT.